This T cell receptor (beta chain) comes out of a study of blood T cells in healthy people across ages. About the research overall: Through template switching, about one barcoded beta molecule was captured per two T cells, as measured in model experiments.

CDR1 DFQATT and CDR2 SNEGSKA come from the germline V gene (reference sequence). The CDR3 runs to 15 residues. The J segment lost 7 bases and the V segment lost 6 bases, leaving 15 bases of the junction unmatched. Each sample gave at least 6.5 million isolated PBMCs. A sample-barcoded 5' primer and a J-beta primer mix were used in a second PCR of roughly 6 to 11 cycles. Tagging of each cDNA molecule was performed by a template-switch adaptor with 12 random nucleotides. In TCRdb, the 5' RACE reads were re-called with MiXCR into one record per CDR3 protein. The table records about 680,000 distinct CDR3 sequences, approximately 49% of them present only once.

The material sequenced was blood. The chain recombines TRBV20-1 with TRBJ2-1, with 7 bases aligning to TRBD2. The TCR sequence derives from a woman aged 60-70 years in good health. CDR3 region: CSAFLSRGGSNEQFF. The CDR3, as DNA: TGCAGTGCATTCTTGTCCCGGGGCGGGAGTAATGAGCAGTTCTTC.